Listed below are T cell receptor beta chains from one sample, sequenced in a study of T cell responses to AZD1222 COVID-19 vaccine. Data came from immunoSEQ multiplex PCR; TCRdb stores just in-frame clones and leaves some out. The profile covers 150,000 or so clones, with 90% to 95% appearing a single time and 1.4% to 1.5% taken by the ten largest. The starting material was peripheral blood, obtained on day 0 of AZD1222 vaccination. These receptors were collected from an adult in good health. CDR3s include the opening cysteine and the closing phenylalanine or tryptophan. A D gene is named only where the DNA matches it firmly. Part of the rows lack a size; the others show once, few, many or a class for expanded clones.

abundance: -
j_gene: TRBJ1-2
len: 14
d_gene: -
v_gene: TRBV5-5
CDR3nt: TGTGCCAGCAGCAGGGAGGCGGAGAACTATGGCTACACCTTC
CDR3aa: CASSREAENYGYTF

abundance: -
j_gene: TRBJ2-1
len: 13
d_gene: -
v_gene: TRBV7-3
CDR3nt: TGTGCCAGCAGCCTCCCTAGCGCCCCCGAGCAGTTCTTC
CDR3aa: CASSLPSAPEQFF

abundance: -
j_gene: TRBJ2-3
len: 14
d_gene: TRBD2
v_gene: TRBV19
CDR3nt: TGTGCCAGTAGCGGGGGGGCCCGGACAGATACGCAGTATTTT
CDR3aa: CASSGGARTDTQYF

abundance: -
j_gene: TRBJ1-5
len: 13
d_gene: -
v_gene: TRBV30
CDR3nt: TGTGCCTGGAGCGCGGGAGGCAATCAGCCCCAGCATTTT
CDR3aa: CAWSAGGNQPQHF

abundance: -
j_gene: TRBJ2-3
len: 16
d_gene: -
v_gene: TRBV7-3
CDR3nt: TGTGCCAGCAGCTTAAAGGAGACCTTAAATACAGATACGCAGTATTTT
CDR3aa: CASSLKETLNTDTQYF

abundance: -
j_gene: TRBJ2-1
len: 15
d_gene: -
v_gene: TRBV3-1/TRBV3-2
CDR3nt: TGTGCCAGCGGGACTCCCTTAGGGAGTTACAATGAGCAGTTCTTC
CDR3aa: CASGTPLGSYNEQFF

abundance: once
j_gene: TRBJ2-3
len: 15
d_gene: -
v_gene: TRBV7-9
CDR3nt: TGTGCCAGCAGTACTAAACCGTCTAGCACAGATACGCAGTATTTT
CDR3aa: CASSTKPSSTDTQYF

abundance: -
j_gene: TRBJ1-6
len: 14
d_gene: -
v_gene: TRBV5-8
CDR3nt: TGTGCCAGCAGCAGGGCAGGGGAATATTCACCCCTCCACTTT
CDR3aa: CASSRAGEYSPLHF

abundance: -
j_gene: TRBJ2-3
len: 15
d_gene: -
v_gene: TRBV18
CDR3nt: TGTGCCAGCTCACCACCAGCGCAGGCTACAGATACGCAGTATTTT
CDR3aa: CASSPPAQATDTQYF

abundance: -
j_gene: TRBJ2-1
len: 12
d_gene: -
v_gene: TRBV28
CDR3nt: TGTGCCAGCAGGTCTGGTGGGGAGGAGCAGTTCTTC
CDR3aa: CASRSGGEEQFF

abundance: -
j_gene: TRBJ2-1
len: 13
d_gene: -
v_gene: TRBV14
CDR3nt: TGTGCCAGCAGCCAAGACAGGGATGATGAGCAGTTCTTC
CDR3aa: CASSQDRDDEQFF

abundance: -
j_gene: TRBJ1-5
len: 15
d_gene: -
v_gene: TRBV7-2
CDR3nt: TGTGCCAGCAGCTTAAGCGGACAGAGTAATCAGCCCCAGCATTTT
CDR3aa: CASSLSGQSNQPQHF

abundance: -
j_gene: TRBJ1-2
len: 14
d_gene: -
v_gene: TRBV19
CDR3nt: TGTGCCTCGATCAGGGGCGCCGAGAGAAGTGGCTACACCTTC
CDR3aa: CASIRGAERSGYTF

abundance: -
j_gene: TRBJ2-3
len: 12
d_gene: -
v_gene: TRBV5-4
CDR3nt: TGTGCCAGCAGCTTGACTAGCGATACGCAGTATTTT
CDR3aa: CASSLTSDTQYF

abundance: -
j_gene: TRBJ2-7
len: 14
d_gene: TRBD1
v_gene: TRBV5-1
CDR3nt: TGCGCCAGCAGCGGTGGACAGGCCTCCTACGAGCAGTACTTC
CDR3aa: CASSGGQASYEQYF

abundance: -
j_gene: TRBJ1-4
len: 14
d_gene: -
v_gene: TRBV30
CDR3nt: TGTGCCTGGTCCCGTGCCGTAAGAAATGAAAAACTGTTTTTT
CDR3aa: CAWSRAVRNEKLFF

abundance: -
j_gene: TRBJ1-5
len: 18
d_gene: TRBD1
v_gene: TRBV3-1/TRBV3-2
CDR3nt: TGTGCCAGCAGCCAAGGATTGGTGGGCAGGGGGTACAATCAGCCCCAGCATTTT
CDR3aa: CASSQGLVGRGYNQPQHF

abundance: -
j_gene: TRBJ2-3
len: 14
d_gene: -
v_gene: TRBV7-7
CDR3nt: TGTGCTAGCAGTCATAGTCACAGCTCAGATACGCAGTATTTT
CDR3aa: CASSHSHSSDTQYF

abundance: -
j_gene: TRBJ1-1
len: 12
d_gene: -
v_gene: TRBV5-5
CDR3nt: TGTGCCAGCAGCTCCTGGAACACTGAAGCTTTCTTT
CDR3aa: CASSSWNTEAFF

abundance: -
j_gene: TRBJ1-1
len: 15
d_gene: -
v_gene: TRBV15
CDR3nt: TGTGCCACCAGCAGAGAACGGACGGGGAACACTGAAGCTTTCTTT
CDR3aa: CATSRERTGNTEAFF